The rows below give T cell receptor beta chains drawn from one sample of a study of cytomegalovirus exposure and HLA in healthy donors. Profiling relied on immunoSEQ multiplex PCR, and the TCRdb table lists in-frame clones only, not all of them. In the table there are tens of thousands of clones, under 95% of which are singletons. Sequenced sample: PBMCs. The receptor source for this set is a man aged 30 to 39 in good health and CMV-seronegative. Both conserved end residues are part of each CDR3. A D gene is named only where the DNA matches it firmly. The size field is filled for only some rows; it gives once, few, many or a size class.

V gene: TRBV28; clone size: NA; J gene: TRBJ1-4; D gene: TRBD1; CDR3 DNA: TGTGCCAGCAGTTATATACCGACAGGGTCTAATGAAAAACTGTTTTTT; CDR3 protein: CASSYIPTGSNEKLFF
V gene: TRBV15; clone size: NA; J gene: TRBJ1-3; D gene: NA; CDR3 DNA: TGTGCCACCAGCACGGAAACAGGGCCCTTCTCTGGAAACACCATATATTTT; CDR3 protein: CATSTETGPFSGNTIYF
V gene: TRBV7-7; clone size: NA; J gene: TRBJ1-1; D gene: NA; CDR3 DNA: TGTGCTAGCAGCCCCATCCCCCTTACACTAATGAACACTGAAGCTTTCTTT; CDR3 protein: CASSPIPLTLMNTEAFF
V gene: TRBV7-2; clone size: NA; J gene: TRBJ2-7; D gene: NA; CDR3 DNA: TGTGCCAGCAGCCCGGGGTCCAGCGCGATAGCCTACGAGCAGTACTTC; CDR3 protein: CASSPGSSAIAYEQYF
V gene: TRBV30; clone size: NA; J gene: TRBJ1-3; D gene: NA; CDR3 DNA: TGTGCCTGGAGTGTATTCGGTGTAGTGAGAAACACCATATATTTT; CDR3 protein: CAWSVFGVVRNTIYF
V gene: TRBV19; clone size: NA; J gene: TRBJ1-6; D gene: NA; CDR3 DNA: TGTGCCAGTAGTCCCGGGCCGGGGTATTCACCCCTCCACTTT; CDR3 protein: CASSPGPGYSPLHF
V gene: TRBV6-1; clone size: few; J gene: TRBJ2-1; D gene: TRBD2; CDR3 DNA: TGTGCCAGCAGCTATCTAGCGGGAGTTAATGAGCAGTTCTTC; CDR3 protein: CASSYLAGVNEQFF
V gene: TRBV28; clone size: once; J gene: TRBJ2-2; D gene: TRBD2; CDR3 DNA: TGTGCCAGCAGTTTAGCTAGCGGACGCCTAGCCGGGGAGCTGTTTTTT; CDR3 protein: CASSLASGRLAGELFF
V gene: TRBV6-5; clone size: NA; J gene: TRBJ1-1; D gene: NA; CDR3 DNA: TGTGCCAGCAGTTACGGGCGGAGGGTGGGCACTGAAGCTTTCTTT; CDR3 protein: CASSYGRRVGTEAFF
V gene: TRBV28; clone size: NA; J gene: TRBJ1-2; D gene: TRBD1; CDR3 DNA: TGTGCCAGCAGTTTCCGGGACAGGTTTGTGATTAATGGCTACACCTTC; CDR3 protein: CASSFRDRFVINGYTF
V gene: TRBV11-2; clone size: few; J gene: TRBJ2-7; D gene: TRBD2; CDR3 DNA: TGTGCCAGCACGCTTTGGGAGGGCTTATACGAGCAGTACTTC; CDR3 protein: CASTLWEGLYEQYF
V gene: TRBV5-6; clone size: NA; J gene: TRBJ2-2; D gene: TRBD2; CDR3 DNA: TGTGCCAGCAGCCGGAGACTAGCGGGGAACACCGGGGAGCTGTTTTTT; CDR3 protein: CASSRRLAGNTGELFF
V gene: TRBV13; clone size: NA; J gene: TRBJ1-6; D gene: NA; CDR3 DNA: TGTGCCAGCAGCTTAAGCCTTAATTCACCCCTCCACTTT; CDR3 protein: CASSLSLNSPLHF
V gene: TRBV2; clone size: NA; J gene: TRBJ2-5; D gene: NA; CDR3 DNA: TGTGCCAGCCCTGGGCTTAGCGGCACCGGGGAGACCCAGTACTTC; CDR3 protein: CASPGLSGTGETQYF
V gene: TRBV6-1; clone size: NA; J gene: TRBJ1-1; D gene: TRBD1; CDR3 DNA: TGTGCCAGCATATTTTCTACAGGGGCGCAAATGGCTTTCTTT; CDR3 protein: CASIFSTGAQMAFF
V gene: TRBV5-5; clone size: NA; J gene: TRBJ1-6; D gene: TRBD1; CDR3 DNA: TGTGCCAGCAGCTCCGGGGACAGGGGTAATTCACCCCTCCACTTT; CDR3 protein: CASSSGDRGNSPLHF
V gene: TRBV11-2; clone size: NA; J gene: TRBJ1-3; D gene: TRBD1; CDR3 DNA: TGTGCCAGCAGCTCCAGACAGGGCCAGTCTGGAAACACCATATATTTT; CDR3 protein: CASSSRQGQSGNTIYF
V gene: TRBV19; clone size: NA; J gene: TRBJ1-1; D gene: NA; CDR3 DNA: TGTGCCACAGACCCGGATCAGGGCTCTGAAGCTTTCTTT; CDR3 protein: CATDPDQGSEAFF
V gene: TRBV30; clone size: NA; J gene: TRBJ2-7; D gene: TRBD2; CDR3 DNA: TGTGCCTGGATAAGGTATAGCGGGAGCAACGAGCAGTACTTC; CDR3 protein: CAWIRYSGSNEQYF
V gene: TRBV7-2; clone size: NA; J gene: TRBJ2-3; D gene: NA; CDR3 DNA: TGTGCCAGCAGTCGAGCGAGCGGCACAGATACGCAGTATTTT; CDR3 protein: CASSRASGTDTQYF
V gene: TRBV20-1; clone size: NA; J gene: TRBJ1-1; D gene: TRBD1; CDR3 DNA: TGCAGTGCTGAGGACAGGACTGATTTCTTT; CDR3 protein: CSAEDRTDFF
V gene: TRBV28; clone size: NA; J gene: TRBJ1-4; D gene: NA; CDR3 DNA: TGTGCCAGCAGGCAAGAACAGGGTGGTGAAAAACTGTTTTTT; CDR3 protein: CASRQEQGGEKLFF
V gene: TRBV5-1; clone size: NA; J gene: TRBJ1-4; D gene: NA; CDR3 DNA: TGCGCCAGCAGCTTGGCGCCAGGTAATGAAAAACTGTTTTTT; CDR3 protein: CASSLAPGNEKLFF
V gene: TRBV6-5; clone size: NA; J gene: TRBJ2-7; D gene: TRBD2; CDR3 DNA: TGTGCCAGCAGTTACGTCGGGGGGGCCGGAGCCTACGAGCAGTACTTC; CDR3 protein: CASSYVGGAGAYEQYF
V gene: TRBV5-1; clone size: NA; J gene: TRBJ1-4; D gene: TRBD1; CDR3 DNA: TGCGCCAGCAGCTTTGGACAGGGTAGAGCTAATGAAAAACTGTTTTTT; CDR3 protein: CASSFGQGRANEKLFF
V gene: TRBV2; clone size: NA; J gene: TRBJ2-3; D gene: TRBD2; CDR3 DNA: TGTGCCAGCAAAGCGGGGGGTCGATCGCCCGCAGATACGCAGTATTTT; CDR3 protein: CASKAGGRSPADTQYF
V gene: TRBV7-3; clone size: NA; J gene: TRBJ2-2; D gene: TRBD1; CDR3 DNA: TGTGCCAGCAGCCGGACAGGGATGAACACCGGGGAGCTGTTTTTT; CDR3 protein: CASSRTGMNTGELFF
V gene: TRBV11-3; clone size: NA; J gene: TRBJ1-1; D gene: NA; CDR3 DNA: TGTGCCAGCAGCTCTCTGGCGAACACTGAAGCTTTCTTT; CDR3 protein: CASSSLANTEAFF
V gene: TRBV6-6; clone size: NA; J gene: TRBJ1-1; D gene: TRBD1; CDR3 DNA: TGTGCCAGCAGGACAGGACAGGGACCGAACACTGAAGCTTTCTTT; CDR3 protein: CASRTGQGPNTEAFF
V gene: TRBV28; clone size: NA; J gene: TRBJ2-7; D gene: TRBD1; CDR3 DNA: TGTGCCAGCAGTGCCCAGGGGGCCCTTCCCTACGAGCAGTACTTC; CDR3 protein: CASSAQGALPYEQYF
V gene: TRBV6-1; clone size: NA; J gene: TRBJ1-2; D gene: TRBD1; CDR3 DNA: TGTGCCAGTGTGGGACAGGGGACCCTTTGGTATGGCTACACCTTC; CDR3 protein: CASVGQGTLWYGYTF
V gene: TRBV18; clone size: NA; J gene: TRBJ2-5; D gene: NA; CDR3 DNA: TGTGCCAGCTCAGAGAGCCAAGAGACCCAGTACTTC; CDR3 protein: CASSESQETQYF
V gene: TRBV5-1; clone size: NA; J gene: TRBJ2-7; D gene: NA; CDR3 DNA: TGCGCCAGCAGCGCGGGGGCCGGCGAGCAGTACTTC; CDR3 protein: CASSAGAGEQYF
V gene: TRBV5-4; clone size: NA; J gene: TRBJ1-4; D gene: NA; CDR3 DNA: TGTGCCAGCAGCACCCCCCCCAGTGAAAAACTGTTTTTT; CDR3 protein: CASSTPPSEKLFF
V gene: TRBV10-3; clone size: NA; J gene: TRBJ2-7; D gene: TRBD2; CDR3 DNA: TGTGCCCTCGGGGGGACTAGCGGGAGGGCCGGGAGGGAGCAGTACTTC; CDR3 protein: CALGGTSGRAGREQYF
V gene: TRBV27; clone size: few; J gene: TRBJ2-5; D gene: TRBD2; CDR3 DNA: TGTGCCAGCAGTCCTAGAACTAGCGGGAGAGGCCAAGAGACCCAGTACTTC; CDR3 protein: CASSPRTSGRGQETQYF
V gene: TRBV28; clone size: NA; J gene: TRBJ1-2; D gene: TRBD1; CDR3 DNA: TGTGCCAGCAGTTTAAATGGACAGGCAACTTTCTATGGCTACACCTTC; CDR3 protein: CASSLNGQATFYGYTF
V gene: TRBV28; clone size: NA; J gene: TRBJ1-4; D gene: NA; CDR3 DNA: TGTGCCAGCAGTTTCGCAGGGAATCCCACTAATGAAAAACTGTTTTTT; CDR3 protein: CASSFAGNPTNEKLFF
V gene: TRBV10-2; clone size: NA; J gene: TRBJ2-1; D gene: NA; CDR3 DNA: TGCGCCAGCAGTGCTGAGAGCAATTACAATGAGCAGTTCTTC; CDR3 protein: CASSAESNYNEQFF
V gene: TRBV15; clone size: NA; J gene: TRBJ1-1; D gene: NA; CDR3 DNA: TGTGCCACCAGCGTCAGAGCGGCCGGGGACACTGAAGCTTTCTTT; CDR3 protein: CATSVRAAGDTEAFF
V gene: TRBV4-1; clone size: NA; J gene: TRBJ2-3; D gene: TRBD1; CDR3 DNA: TGCGCCAGCAGCCGCTCCCGGACAGGGGTAGATACGCAGTATTTT; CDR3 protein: CASSRSRTGVDTQYF
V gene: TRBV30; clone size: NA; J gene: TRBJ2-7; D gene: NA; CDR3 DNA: TGTGCCTGGAGGAGCGGACGCTACGAGCAGTACTTC; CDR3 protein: CAWRSGRYEQYF
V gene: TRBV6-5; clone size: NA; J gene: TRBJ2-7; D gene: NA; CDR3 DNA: TGTGCCAGCAGTGAAGGGCAGGGCTACGCCGAGCAGTACTTC; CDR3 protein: CASSEGQGYAEQYF